The rows below give T cell receptor beta chains drawn from one sample of a study of cytomegalovirus exposure and HLA in healthy donors. Assay: immunoSEQ multiplex PCR; the TCRdb copy retains only in-frame clones and omits some. The sample holds some 98,000 clones, roughly three quarters seen once. Sequencing used PBMCs. The origin of the receptors is a man between 40 and 49 years old in good health and CMV-seronegative. CDR3s include the opening cysteine and the closing phenylalanine or tryptophan. Fields, in order: D gene, clone size, V gene, J gene, CDR3 protein, CDR3 DNA. The D gene is left open where the match is weak. Clone size is stated in some rows and not others, as once, few, many or a class when expanded.

d_gene: TRBD1
abundance: .
v_gene: TRBV7-8
j_gene: TRBJ2-7
CDR3aa: CASSQTWDSYEQYF
CDR3nt: TGTGCCAGCAGCCAAACTTGGGACAGCTACGAGCAGTACTTC

d_gene: TRBD1
abundance: .
v_gene: TRBV5-1
j_gene: TRBJ1-6
CDR3aa: CASSSPGVTGDSPLHF
CDR3nt: TGCGCCAGCAGCTCCCCAGGGGTGACAGGGGATTCACCCCTCCACTTT

d_gene: .
abundance: few
v_gene: TRBV19
j_gene: TRBJ1-1
CDR3aa: CASSIVGGNTEAFF
CDR3nt: TGTGCCAGTAGTATTGTCGGGGGGAACACTGAAGCTTTCTTT

d_gene: .
abundance: .
v_gene: TRBV6-5
j_gene: TRBJ2-2
CDR3aa: CASMPGLHTGELFF
CDR3nt: TGTGCCAGCATGCCGGGACTTCACACCGGGGAGCTGTTTTTT

d_gene: .
abundance: .
v_gene: TRBV18
j_gene: TRBJ1-1
CDR3aa: CASSPDSPGAFF
CDR3nt: TGTGCCAGCTCACCCGACAGTCCTGGGGCTTTCTTT

d_gene: TRBD2
abundance: .
v_gene: TRBV7-6
j_gene: TRBJ2-5
CDR3aa: CASSLIGGAGETQYF
CDR3nt: TGTGCCAGCAGCTTAATCGGGGGGGCCGGGGAGACCCAGTACTTC

d_gene: .
abundance: .
v_gene: TRBV27
j_gene: TRBJ1-5
CDR3aa: CASSSHGGSNQPQHF
CDR3nt: TGTGCCAGCAGTTCACACGGAGGCAGCAATCAGCCCCAGCATTTT

d_gene: TRBD1
abundance: .
v_gene: TRBV19
j_gene: TRBJ1-6
CDR3aa: CASRPGTANSPLHF
CDR3nt: TGTGCCAGTAGACCGGGGACAGCGAACTCACCCCTCCACTTT

d_gene: .
abundance: few
v_gene: TRBV7-9
j_gene: TRBJ1-3
CDR3aa: CASSLLAAGNTIYF
CDR3nt: TGTGCCAGCAGCTTACTGGCGGCTGGAAACACCATATATTTT

d_gene: .
abundance: .
v_gene: TRBV27
j_gene: TRBJ1-1
CDR3aa: CASSFPGVTEAFF
CDR3nt: TGTGCCAGCAGTTTCCCAGGTGTCACTGAAGCTTTCTTT

d_gene: .
abundance: .
v_gene: TRBV5-1
j_gene: TRBJ2-7
CDR3aa: CASSLESYNEQYF
CDR3nt: TGCGCCAGCAGCTTGGAGTCCTATAACGAGCAGTACTTC

d_gene: TRBD1
abundance: few
v_gene: TRBV5-1
j_gene: TRBJ2-2
CDR3aa: CASSLGQGNTGELFF
CDR3nt: TGCGCCAGCAGCCTCGGACAGGGGAACACCGGGGAGCTGTTTTTT

d_gene: .
abundance: .
v_gene: TRBV27
j_gene: TRBJ1-5
CDR3aa: CASSTHLSNQPQHF
CDR3nt: TGTGCCAGCAGTACTCACTTGAGCAATCAGCCCCAGCATTTT

d_gene: TRBD2
abundance: .
v_gene: TRBV11-2
j_gene: TRBJ2-1
CDR3aa: CASSLGGIKLF
CDR3nt: TGTGCCAGCAGCTTGGGAGGGATCAAGCTCTTC

d_gene: .
abundance: .
v_gene: TRBV10-3
j_gene: TRBJ1-2
CDR3aa: CAISESGEAGYTF
CDR3nt: TGTGCCATCAGTGAGTCGGGGGAGGCTGGCTACACCTTC

d_gene: TRBD1
abundance: .
v_gene: TRBV28
j_gene: TRBJ2-2
CDR3aa: CASIQGGQENTGELFF
CDR3nt: TGTGCCAGCATCCAAGGGGGACAGGAGAACACCGGGGAGCTGTTTTTT

d_gene: .
abundance: .
v_gene: TRBV11-2
j_gene: TRBJ1-2
CDR3aa: CASSFAGGVYGYTF
CDR3nt: TGTGCCAGCAGCTTTGCCGGGGGGGTCTATGGCTACACCTTC

d_gene: TRBD1
abundance: .
v_gene: TRBV7-8
j_gene: TRBJ1-1
CDR3aa: CASSDRGPTEAFF
CDR3nt: TGTGCCAGCAGCGACAGGGGGCCCACTGAAGCTTTCTTT

d_gene: TRBD1
abundance: .
v_gene: TRBV5-4
j_gene: TRBJ2-1
CDR3aa: CASSLVGQGRSYNEQFF
CDR3nt: TGTGCCAGCAGCTTGGTGGGACAGGGTCGGTCATACAATGAGCAGTTCTTC

d_gene: TRBD1
abundance: .
v_gene: TRBV10-2
j_gene: TRBJ1-5
CDR3aa: CASKEGQGRNQPQHF
CDR3nt: TGCGCCAGCAAAGAAGGACAGGGCCGTAATCAGCCCCAGCATTTT

d_gene: .
abundance: .
v_gene: TRBV6-4
j_gene: TRBJ1-1
CDR3aa: CASSRDNLNTEAFF
CDR3nt: TGTGCCAGCAGTCGGGACAATCTGAACACTGAAGCTTTCTTT

d_gene: TRBD2
abundance: .
v_gene: TRBV5-1
j_gene: TRBJ2-1
CDR3aa: CASSAGLRDGNEQFF
CDR3nt: TGCGCCAGCAGCGCGGGACTAAGGGACGGCAATGAGCAGTTCTTC

d_gene: .
abundance: .
v_gene: TRBV27
j_gene: TRBJ2-1
CDR3aa: CASRQQGNSYNEQFF
CDR3nt: TGTGCCAGCAGGCAACAGGGTAACTCCTACAATGAGCAGTTCTTC

d_gene: .
abundance: .
v_gene: TRBV6-1
j_gene: TRBJ2-7
CDR3aa: CASSEMTGLVYEQYF
CDR3nt: TGTGCCAGCAGTGAAATGACAGGACTAGTTTACGAGCAGTACTTC

d_gene: TRBD1
abundance: .
v_gene: TRBV5-1
j_gene: TRBJ1-5
CDR3aa: CASSSGTGEGQPQHF
CDR3nt: TGCGCCAGCAGCTCCGGGACAGGGGAGGGGCAGCCCCAGCATTTT

d_gene: TRBD1
abundance: .
v_gene: TRBV5-1
j_gene: TRBJ1-1
CDR3aa: CASSFGGQGKGTEAFF
CDR3nt: TGCGCCAGCAGCTTTGGAGGACAGGGTAAGGGGACTGAAGCTTTCTTT

d_gene: TRBD1
abundance: once
v_gene: TRBV7-2
j_gene: TRBJ2-3
CDR3aa: CASRNQTGTDTQYF
CDR3nt: TGTGCCAGCAGGAACCAGACAGGGACAGATACGCAGTATTTT

d_gene: TRBD1
abundance: .
v_gene: TRBV28
j_gene: TRBJ1-1
CDR3aa: CASSSGQGHTEAFF
CDR3nt: TGTGCCAGCAGTTCAGGACAGGGTCACACTGAAGCTTTCTTT

d_gene: .
abundance: .
v_gene: TRBV10-3
j_gene: TRBJ2-3
CDR3aa: CAIRSGQGGGTDTQYF
CDR3nt: TGTGCCATCAGATCTGGTCAGGGGGGAGGTACAGATACGCAGTATTTT

d_gene: .
abundance: .
v_gene: TRBV2
j_gene: TRBJ1-2
CDR3aa: CASSANGVGGYTF
CDR3nt: TGTGCCAGCAGTGCAAACGGGGTCGGAGGCTACACCTTC

d_gene: .
abundance: .
v_gene: TRBV5-6
j_gene: TRBJ1-6
CDR3aa: CASSPGDSPLHF
CDR3nt: TGTGCCAGCAGCCCCGGGGATTCACCCCTCCACTTT

d_gene: .
abundance: .
v_gene: TRBV18
j_gene: TRBJ1-1
CDR3aa: CASSFQGLRGTEAFF
CDR3nt: TGTGCCAGCTCCTTCCAGGGACTCCGAGGAACTGAAGCTTTCTTT

d_gene: TRBD1
abundance: few
v_gene: TRBV29-1
j_gene: TRBJ1-5
CDR3aa: CSVQDRGLYQPQHF
CDR3nt: TGCAGCGTCCAAGACAGGGGACTGTACCAGCCCCAGCATTTT

d_gene: .
abundance: few
v_gene: TRBV7-8
j_gene: TRBJ2-2
CDR3aa: CASSDLKVAGTNTGELFF
CDR3nt: TGTGCCAGCAGCGATCTTAAGGTCGCGGGGACTAACACCGGGGAGCTGTTTTTT

d_gene: .
abundance: .
v_gene: TRBV4-1
j_gene: TRBJ2-3
CDR3aa: CASSQRTHSTDTQYF
CDR3nt: TGCGCCAGCAGCCAAAGGACACACAGCACAGATACGCAGTATTTT

d_gene: TRBD1
abundance: .
v_gene: TRBV4-1
j_gene: TRBJ1-5
CDR3aa: CASSQVARGPNQPQHF
CDR3nt: TGCGCCAGCAGCCAAGTTGCCAGGGGGCCGAATCAGCCCCAGCATTTT

d_gene: TRBD1
abundance: .
v_gene: TRBV5-1
j_gene: TRBJ2-1
CDR3aa: CASSYGDRGREQFF
CDR3nt: TGCGCCAGCAGCTATGGGGACAGGGGTCGTGAGCAGTTCTTC

d_gene: .
abundance: .
v_gene: TRBV7-6
j_gene: TRBJ2-5
CDR3aa: CASSNPIGETQYF
CDR3nt: TGTGCCAGCAGCAACCCAATCGGGGAGACCCAGTACTTC

d_gene: .
abundance: .
v_gene: TRBV29-1
j_gene: TRBJ1-2
CDR3aa: CSAALEGGYGYTF
CDR3nt: TGCAGCGCCGCCCTCGAGGGTGGTTATGGCTACACCTTC

d_gene: .
abundance: .
v_gene: TRBV21-1
j_gene: TRBJ2-1
CDR3aa: CASSKAGSAPDEQFF
CDR3nt: TGTGCCAGCAGCAAAGCCGGGTCCGCTCCGGATGAGCAGTTCTTC

d_gene: TRBD1
abundance: .
v_gene: TRBV29-1
j_gene: TRBJ2-2
CDR3aa: CSAQYRDSAGELFF
CDR3nt: TGCAGCGCCCAATACCGGGACAGCGCCGGGGAGCTGTTTTTT

d_gene: .
abundance: .
v_gene: TRBV28
j_gene: TRBJ2-7
CDR3aa: CASMTGYAQYF
CDR3nt: TGTGCCAGCATGACGGGTTACGCGCAGTACTTC

d_gene: .
abundance: few
v_gene: TRBV5-6
j_gene: TRBJ1-6
CDR3aa: CASSLEVTPGSYNSPLHF
CDR3nt: TGTGCCAGCAGCTTGGAAGTGACACCTGGGAGCTATAATTCACCCCTCCACTTT

d_gene: TRBD1
abundance: .
v_gene: TRBV13
j_gene: TRBJ1-1
CDR3aa: CASSSPNRGLPEAFF
CDR3nt: TGTGCCAGCAGCTCACCTAACAGGGGGCTCCCTGAAGCTTTCTTT

d_gene: TRBD1
abundance: .
v_gene: TRBV19
j_gene: TRBJ2-3
CDR3aa: CASSKRQGAHTDTQYF
CDR3nt: TGTGCCAGTAGCAAAAGACAGGGGGCCCACACAGATACGCAGTATTTT

d_gene: .
abundance: .
v_gene: TRBV7-9
j_gene: TRBJ1-2
CDR3aa: CASSEHLYVGYTF
CDR3nt: TGTGCCAGCAGCGAACATCTTTATGTGGGCTACACCTTC

d_gene: .
abundance: .
v_gene: TRBV10-3
j_gene: TRBJ2-7
CDR3aa: CAITAGLSYEQYF
CDR3nt: TGTGCCATCACCGCAGGACTTTCCTACGAGCAGTACTTC

d_gene: .
abundance: .
v_gene: TRBV11-2
j_gene: TRBJ2-2
CDR3aa: CASSLGTGVTGELFF
CDR3nt: TGTGCCAGCAGCTTAGGGACGGGGGTCACCGGGGAGCTGTTTTTT

d_gene: .
abundance: .
v_gene: TRBV6-1
j_gene: TRBJ1-6
CDR3aa: CASNLQGLALHF
CDR3nt: TGTGCCAGTAACTTACAGGGCTTAGCCCTCCACTTT

d_gene: .
abundance: once
v_gene: TRBV6-5
j_gene: TRBJ1-1
CDR3aa: CASSYVGGGLNTEAFF
CDR3nt: TGTGCCAGCAGTTACGTAGGTGGGGGGTTGAACACTGAAGCTTTCTTT

d_gene: .
abundance: .
v_gene: TRBV5-5
j_gene: TRBJ2-1
CDR3aa: CASSWRDVLSSYNEQFF
CDR3nt: TGTGCCAGCAGCTGGCGGGATGTATTATCTTCCTACAATGAGCAGTTCTTC

d_gene: TRBD2
abundance: .
v_gene: TRBV11-2
j_gene: TRBJ2-3
CDR3aa: CASSPWGGFFADTQYF
CDR3nt: TGTGCCAGCAGCCCATGGGGGGGGTTTTTCGCAGATACGCAGTATTTT

d_gene: .
abundance: .
v_gene: TRBV18
j_gene: TRBJ2-5
CDR3aa: CASSRVRKEETQYF
CDR3nt: TGTGCCAGCTCACGGGTGAGGAAAGAAGAGACCCAGTACTTC

d_gene: .
abundance: .
v_gene: TRBV27
j_gene: TRBJ2-7
CDR3aa: CASSYGGYEQYF
CDR3nt: TGTGCCAGCAGCTACGGGGGTTACGAGCAGTACTTC

d_gene: .
abundance: .
v_gene: TRBV7-2
j_gene: TRBJ2-7
CDR3aa: CASSLVGPLQSEQYF
CDR3nt: TGTGCCAGCAGCTTAGTTGGGCCGCTGCAGTCCGAGCAGTACTTC

d_gene: .
abundance: .
v_gene: TRBV6-1
j_gene: TRBJ1-5
CDR3aa: CASSVVRDSNQPQHF
CDR3nt: TGTGCCAGCAGTGTTGTCAGGGATAGCAATCAGCCCCAGCATTTT

d_gene: TRBD1
abundance: .
v_gene: TRBV19
j_gene: TRBJ1-2
CDR3aa: CASSGDRGRLGYTF
CDR3nt: TGTGCCAGTAGTGGGGACAGGGGGCGTCTTGGCTACACCTTC

d_gene: TRBD1
abundance: .
v_gene: TRBV19
j_gene: TRBJ1-2
CDR3aa: CASRLPTSGGRGYTF
CDR3nt: TGTGCCAGTAGGCTACCCACCTCAGGGGGCCGGGGCTACACCTTC

d_gene: TRBD2
abundance: .
v_gene: TRBV11-2
j_gene: TRBJ2-1
CDR3aa: CASSFFAGGNNEQFF
CDR3nt: TGTGCCAGCAGCTTTTTTGCGGGGGGGAACAATGAGCAGTTCTTC